Below are 5 T cell receptor beta chains sequenced from a single sample in a study of T cell responses to AZD1222 COVID-19 vaccine. Repertoires were generated with immunoSEQ multiplex PCR, while TCRdb's copy carries only in-frame clones and drops some. This repertoire shows fewer than 120,000 clones, around 80% found once; its top ten account for roughly 5%. This specimen consisted of peripheral blood, obtained on day 0 of AZD1222 vaccination. The receptors here all came from an adult in good health.

V is TRBV11-2 and J is TRBJ2-7; perhaps TRBD2 as D (6 bases). Germline loops: CDR1 SGHAT, CDR2 FQNNGV. V lost 2 bases and J 3 bases, leaving 11 bases between the germline ends. CDR3 size: 14 residues. Here the CDR3 DNA reads TGTGCCAGCAGCTTAAGGAGGGCGATCTACGAGCAGTACTTC. The encoded protein is CASSLRRAIYEQYF.

This sequence joins TRBV7-8 and TRBJ2-1, with 13 bases aligning to TRBD2. Unmatched junction bases numbered 6, after V lost 6 bases and J lost 4 bases. Germline V lookup: CDR1 SGHVS, CDR2 FQNEAQ. This CDR3 spans 16 amino acids. For the CDR3, the DNA is TGTGCCAGCAGACGGGGACTAGCGGGGAAATACAATGAGCAGTTCTTC. It encodes CASRRGLAGKYNEQFF.

This clone has just one count. V and J are TRBV7-6 and TRBJ1-4, with 9 positions matching TRBD1. Germline V gene sequence: CDR1 SGHVS, CDR2 FNYEAQ. This CDR3 is 16 amino acids long. Germline trimming cut 4 bases from V and 8 bases from J; bases unmatched to any gene: 11. The CDR3 DNA reads TGTGCCAGCAGCTCCCCATGGACAGGGGATAACGAAAAACTGTTTTTT. As protein: CASSSPWTGDNEKLFF.

This clone was detected only a few times. This chain connects TRBV5-3 to TRBJ2-7; D is perhaps TRBD1 (5 bases). TRBV5-3 is given ORF status, its function remaining uncertain. Trimming stripped 4 bases from V and 3 bases from J, with 20 bases between. The length of the CDR3 is 16 residues. The DNA of the CDR3 is TGTGCCAGAAGCAGGAATCGACAGCCCCTCCTCTACGAGCAGTACTTC. It codes for CARSRNRQPLLYEQYF.

The chain uses TRBV30 and TRBJ1-1; D might be TRBD1 (5 bases). The CDR3 runs 12 residues. Germline assignment: CDR1 GTSNPN and CDR2 SVGIG (reference sequence). Trimming removed 4 bases from V and 5 bases from J, with 11 bases in between. CDR3: CAWTTGHTEAFF. CDR3 sequence (DNA): TGTGCCTGGACAACAGGTCATACTGAAGCTTTCTTT. The whole variable domain, filled in from reference TRBV30 and TRBJ1-1, reads SQTIHQWPATLVQPVGSPLSLECTVEGTSNPNLYWYRQAAGRGLQLLFYSVGIGQISSEVPQNLSASRPQDRQFILSSKKLLLSDSGFYLCAWTTGHTEAFFGQGTRLTVV.